This passage covers 2 T cell receptor beta chains from one sample sequenced in a study of cytomegalovirus exposure and HLA in healthy donors. 13 Jbeta primers and 60 Vbeta primers were used for the PCR. The assay was immunoSEQ multiplex PCR, and TCRdb's table has in-frame clones only and misses some. The repertoire holds about 130,000 clones, with 75% to 90% as singletons. The specimen sequenced was PBMCs. These receptors all stem from a man aged 35 to 55 in good health and CMV-seronegative.

The rearrangement links TRBV5-1 to TRBJ1-6, with TRBD1 matching over 12 bases. The junction had 4 bases not matched to a gene; V was cut back by 3 bases and J by 9 bases. The CDR3 has 15 residues. Germline loops: CDR1 SGHRS, CDR2 YFSETQ. The DNA for the CDR3 is TGCGCCAGCAGCTGGGACAGGGGGCTTGGTTCACCCCTCCACTTT. Protein sequence: CASSWDRGLGSPLHF.

The chain joins TRBV30 to TRBJ1-3; D is perhaps TRBD1 (5 bases). This CDR3 has 13 amino acids. Germline lookup yields CDR1 GTSNPN and CDR2 SVGIG (reference sequence). Trimming took 1 base from V and 4 from J, leaving 8 bases between them. This CDR3 reads CAWSATVGNTIYF. The CDR3 nucleotides are TGTGCCTGGAGTGCGACAGTGGGAAACACCATATATTTT. The entire variable domain, with the rest obtained from reference TRBV30 and TRBJ1-3, is as follows: SQTIHQWPATLVQPVGSPLSLECTVEGTSNPNLYWYRQAAGRGLQLLFYSVGIGQISSEVPQNLSASRPQDRQFILSSKKLLLSDSGFYLCAWSATVGNTIYFGEGSWLTVV.